These T cell receptor beta chains were read from a single sample in a study of cytomegalovirus exposure and HLA in healthy donors. Data came from immunoSEQ multiplex PCR; TCRdb stores just in-frame clones and leaves some out. The table shows about 94,000 clones, with roughly three quarters occurring only once. The sample taken for sequencing was PBMCs. These TCRs come from a woman aged 40 to 50 in good health and CMV-seronegative. CDR3s include the opening cysteine and the closing phenylalanine or tryptophan. A D gene is named only where the DNA matches it firmly. Clone size is stated in some rows and not others, as once, few, many or a class when expanded.

clone_size j_call cdr3_length v_call d_call cdr3_aa cdr3_nt
. TRBJ2-7 15 TRBV28 . CASSLPQAGGYEQYF TGTGCCAGCAGTTTACCCCAGGCAGGAGGCTACGAGCAGTACTTC
. TRBJ1-4 16 TRBV7-8 TRBD1 CASSLAGDSNSEKLFF TGTGCCAGCAGCTTAGCCGGGGACAGCAATAGCGAAAAACTGTTTTTT
. TRBJ2-3 16 TRBV6-4 TRBD2 CASAIGLAGASDTQYF TGTGCCAGCGCTATTGGACTAGCGGGGGCCTCAGATACGCAGTATTTT
. TRBJ1-2 13 TRBV15 . CATSSRQVYGYTF TGTGCCACCAGCAGTAGACAGGTTTATGGCTACACCTTC
. TRBJ1-2 14 TRBV27 . CASSYGGRNYGYTF TGTGCCAGCAGTTATGGAGGCAGAAACTATGGCTACACCTTC
. TRBJ2-7 13 TRBV10-3 . CATRSGVDYEQYF TGTGCCACCAGGAGCGGAGTAGACTACGAGCAGTACTTC
. TRBJ1-6 16 TRBV13 . CASSSGGGTYNSPLHF TGTGCCAGCAGCTCCGGTGGGGGGACTTATAATTCACCCCTCCACTTT
once TRBJ2-4 14 TRBV29-1 . CSVVRGNAKNIQYF TGCAGCGTTGTTCGGGGGAACGCCAAAAACATTCAGTACTTC
once TRBJ1-5 13 TRBV19 . CASSLESNQPQHF TGTGCCAGCTCCCTCGAGAGCAATCAGCCCCAGCATTTT
few TRBJ2-1 11 TRBV5-4 . CASSLYNEQFF TGTGCCAGCAGCCTGTACAATGAGCAGTTCTTC
. TRBJ2-3 12 TRBV29-1 . CSAFLKLDTQYF TGCAGCGCTTTCCTGAAACTAGATACGCAGTATTTT
. TRBJ1-5 15 TRBV7-2 TRBD1 CASSLTTGDNQPQNF TGTGCCAGCAGCTTAACCACAGGGGACAATCAGCCCCAGAATTTT
. TRBJ1-2 14 TRBV6-5 TRBD1 CASSYFDRGYGYTF TGTGCCAGCAGTTACTTTGACAGGGGCTATGGCTACACCTTC
. TRBJ2-5 14 TRBV19 . CASSIGADQETQYF TGTGCCAGTAGTATAGGGGCAGACCAAGAGACCCAGTACTTC
. TRBJ1-5 15 TRBV27 TRBD1 CASSLLQGTNQPQHF TGTGCCAGCAGTTTATTACAGGGGACGAATCAGCCCCAGCATTTT
once TRBJ1-5 14 TRBV19 TRBD1 CASTLQGFNQPQHF TGTGCCAGTACCCTACAGGGGTTTAACCAGCCCCAGCATTTT
. TRBJ1-5 17 TRBV19 . CASSMGRVKIGNQPQHF TGTGCCAGTAGTATGGGCAGGGTGAAGATAGGCAATCAGCCCCAGCATTTT